Shown below are 20 T cell receptor beta chains from a single sample sequenced in a study of CD4 T cells in relation to SARS-CoV-2 and coronaviruses. The unexposed donors gave CD4+ T cells in about 2011-2018, prior to COVID-19. The cells were cultured for about ten days before CD4+ T cells were isolated. The antigens for these receptors are not known. Repertoires were generated with immunoSEQ multiplex PCR, while TCRdb's copy carries only in-frame clones and drops some. The data contain around 20,000 clones, 66% of them singletons. The sequenced sample consisted of CD4+ T cells from PBMCs, cultured in vitro. The receptors here all came from a human donor in good health.

The chain uses TRBV5-1 and TRBJ2-5; 13 bases align to TRBD2. Germline loops: CDR1 SGHRS, CDR2 YFSETQ. This CDR3 has 16 amino acids. V lost 6 bases and J lost 1; bases outside the gene matches: 6. This chain's CDR3 is CASNMGTSGVQETQYF. CDR3 DNA sequence: TGCGCCAGCAACATGGGGACTAGCGGGGTCCAAGAGACCCAGTACTTC. Full variable domain (rest looked up from reference TRBV5-1 and TRBJ2-5): KAGVTQTPRYLIKTRGQQVTLSCSPISGHRSVSWYQQTPGQGLQFLFEYFSETQRNKGNFPGRFSGRQFSNSRSEMNVSTLELGDSALYLCASNMGTSGVQETQYFGPGTRLLVL.

The rearrangement uses TRBV19 and TRBJ2-3; D unclear. This CDR3 is 12 amino acids long. With 4 bases removed from V and 4 bases from J, the gap between germline ends came to 6 bases. Germline CDR1 LNHDA, CDR2 SQIVND (reference sequence). The CDR3, as DNA: TGTGCCAGTAGTAGCATGGCAGATACGCAGTATTTT. Amino acid sequence: CASSSMADTQYF.

The rearrangement joins TRBV7-3 to TRBJ2-3, with a possible D match to TRBD2 (5 bases). Germline values: CDR1 SGHTA, CDR2 FQGTGA. This CDR3 has 14 residues. The V and J ends lost 5 bases and 8 bases respectively, with 17 bases between them. CDR3 sequence (DNA): TGTGCCAGCAGCGTAGGTTTAGGCGGAGGTACGCAGTATTTT. It specifies CASSVGLGGGTQYF.

V is TRBV9 and J is TRBJ1-1; tentatively, D is TRBD1 (5 bases). CDR3 length: 13 residues. V was cut by 4 bases and J by 4 bases, with 11 bases left in between. Germline V gives CDR1 SGDLS, CDR2 YYNGEE. The CDR3 region is CASSPGTSTEAFF. The CDR3 DNA sequence: TGTGCCAGCAGCCCAGGGACTAGCACTGAAGCTTTCTTT.

This clone was seen once. The chain carries TRBV24-1 and TRBJ2-1, with D possibly TRBD2 on 6 matching bases. The CDR3 is 14 residues long. CDR1 and CDR2 (germline): KGHDR, SFDVKD. Trimming took 2 bases from V and 7 from J, leaving 11 bases between them. DNA for the CDR3: TGTGCCACCAGTGATTCCGGGAGATTGAATGAGCAGTTCTTC. It is translated as CATSDSGRLNEQFF.

With respect to this clone: The germline gene is not matched at one end of the junction; a read error may be the cause. The rearrangement joins TRBV5-1 to TRBJ1-2, with D possibly TRBD1 on 6 matching bases. The germline V gene has CDR1 SGHRS and CDR2 YFSETQ. This CDR3 spans 12 amino acids. Here the CDR3 DNA reads TGCGCCAGCAGCTTGGGGCAGGGGACGCTTCTCTTC. It encodes CASSLGQGTLLF. The whole variable domain, filled in from reference TRBV5-1 and TRBJ1-2, reads KAGVTQTPRYLIKTRGQQVTLSCSPISGHRSVSWYQQTPGQGLQFLFEYFSETQRNKGNFPGRFSGRQFSNSRSEMNVSTLELGDSALYLCASSLGQGTLLFGSGTRLTVV.

This sequence joins TRBV3-1 (or the pseudogene TRBV3-2) and TRBJ1-3; D is possibly TRBD1 (6 bases). Germline-derived CDR1 and CDR2 are LGHDT and YNNKEL (reference sequence). The CDR3 runs to 14 residues. Trimming took off 4 bases at V and 3 bases at J, with 10 bases between the two ends. The CDR3 reads CASSPGVGGNTIYF. CDR3 DNA sequence: TGTGCCAGCAGCCCAGGGGTAGGTGGAAACACCATATATTTT.

This chain joins TRBV7-8 and TRBJ2-1, with 13 nucleotides matching TRBD2. The CDR3 is 14 amino acids. V dropped 4 bases and J dropped 12; count of bases not matched to a gene: 6. Looked up from germline, CDR1 is SGHVS and CDR2 is FQNEAQ. The CDR3 bases are TGTGCCAGCAGCTCGCCGGGACTAGCGGGATCGCAGTTCTTC. Its translation: CASSSPGLAGSQFF. The full variable domain, with the rest looked up from reference TRBV7-8 and TRBJ2-1, is GAGVSQSPRYKVAKRGQDVALRCDPISGHVSLFWYQQALGQGPEFLTYFQNEAQLDKSGLPSDRFFAERPEGSVSTLKIQRTQQEDSAVYLCASSSPGLAGSQFFGPGTRLTVL.

This chain joins TRBV6-5 and TRBJ1-1, with 8 bases matching TRBD1. Germline assignment: CDR1 MNHEY and CDR2 SVGAGI. This CDR3 has 14 residues. Losses at the gene ends were 7 bases for V and 1 base for J; bases not matched to a gene: 5. The CDR3 loop reads CASTAGTGNTEAFF. As DNA, the CDR3 is TGTGCCAGCACCGCCGGGACAGGGAACACTGAAGCTTTCTTT.

This chain connects TRBV3-1 (or the pseudogene TRBV3-2) to TRBJ2-1, with 11 bases that match TRBD2. This CDR3 spans 18 amino acids. Trimming cost V 1 base and J 5 bases; bases outside gene matches: 10. Germline values: CDR1 LGHDT, CDR2 YNNKEL (reference sequence). The DNA for the CDR3 is TGTGCCAGCAGCCAAGTCGGGGTAGCGGGGGGGCCCCACAATGAGCAGTTCTTC. This encodes CASSQVGVAGGPHNEQFF.

This clone was found once. This rearrangement joins TRBV7-9 to TRBJ1-1; D is uncertain. The CDR3 loop spans 13 amino acids. Trimming pared 5 bases from V and 11 bases from J, leaving 18 bases between. Germline lookup yields CDR1 SEHNR and CDR2 FQNEAQ (reference sequence). The CDR3 is CASSPMTALGAFF. DNA of the CDR3: TGTGCCAGCAGCCCAATGACCGCTCTAGGGGCTTTCTTT.

This clone came up a few times. The chain combines TRBV19 with TRBJ1-5, with a tentative D call TRBD1 (6 bases). The germline V and J ends were trimmed by 7 bases and 2 bases, with 12 bases remaining between them. Per germline, CDR1 LNHDA and CDR2 SQIVND (reference sequence). The CDR3 runs to 14 residues. The CDR3 region has the DNA TGTGCCAGTACCTCGGGGGGGCGCAATCAGCCCCAGCATTTT. Translating gives CASTSGGRNQPQHF. Together with reference TRBV19 and TRBJ1-5, the CDR3 gives the full variable domain: DGGITQSPKYLFRKEGQNVTLSCEQNLNHDAMYWYRQDPGQGLRLIYYSQIVNDFQKGDIAEGYSVSREKKESFPLTVTSAQKNPTAFYLCASTSGGRNQPQHFGDGTRLSIL.

The genes are TRBV4-3 and TRBJ1-4, with D perhaps TRBD1 (5 bases). This CDR3 is 16 amino acids long. Trimming pared 1 base from V and 10 bases from J, leaving 19 bases between. Germline V CDR1 and CDR2: LGHNA, YSLEER. CDR3 nucleotide sequence: TGCGCCAGCAGCCAAGGGTACAGGTATGACGTTGGAAAACTGTTTTTT. This translates into CASSQGYRYDVGKLFF.

V gene TRBV9 combines with J gene TRBJ2-5, with a possible D match to TRBD1 (6 bases). Germline V lookup: CDR1 SGDLS, CDR2 YYNGEE. V shed 3 bases and J shed 7 bases, with 10 bases lying between them. This CDR3 comprises 12 residues. The DNA of the CDR3 is TGTGCCAGCAGCGCGATGACAGGGACCCAGTACTTC. Its translation: CASSAMTGTQYF.

Only a few counts were recorded for this clone. V and J are TRBV4-1 and TRBJ2-1; TRBD1 matches 7 bases. Per the germline V gene, CDR1 is MGHRA and CDR2 is YSYEKL. V trimming: 1 base; J trimming: 6 bases; junction bases outside the gene matches: 6. This CDR3 has 15 residues. The CDR3 reads CASSQVSQGVNEQFF. CDR3 nucleotide sequence: TGCGCCAGCAGCCAAGTCTCGCAGGGGGTCAATGAGCAGTTCTTC.

The genes are TRBV4-2 and TRBJ1-2; D gene ambiguous. V lost 4 bases to trimming and J lost 4 bases, with 22 bases between them. The CDR3 runs to 17 residues. Germline V gives CDR1 LGHNA, CDR2 YNFKEQ. CDR3 nucleotides: TGTGCCAGCAGCCCCTATGGGCAGGACGCAATAATCTATGGCTACACCTTC. It yields the protein CASSPYGQDAIIYGYTF.

The CDR3 reads CASSMGTAGVQNIQYF. In nucleotides, the CDR3 is TGTGCCAGTAGTATGGGGACAGCCGGAGTCCAAAACATTCAGTACTTC. V is TRBV19 and J is TRBJ2-4; 7 bases are a match to TRBD1. J was trimmed by 5 bases and V by 3 bases; bases with no gene match: 10. CDR1 is LNHDA and CDR2 is SQIVND in the germline V gene (reference sequence). The CDR3 is made up of 16 amino acids.

The CDR3 spells CSARDVTNYGYTF. The CDR3 coding sequence is TGCAGTGCTCGTGACGTTACTAACTATGGCTACACCTTC. The rearrangement uses TRBV20-1 and TRBJ1-2; D is unresolved. V lost 5 bases to trimming and J lost 0 bases, with 10 bases between them. CDR3 length equals 13 residues. CDR1 is DFQATT, CDR2 SNEGSKA, per germline (reference sequence).

This chain connects TRBV4-1 to TRBJ2-2; 9 nucleotides agree with TRBD1. The ends lost 3 bases at V and 6 bases at J; junction bases unmatched: 2. The germline V gene encodes CDR1 MGHRA and CDR2 YSYEKL. The CDR3 has 14 amino acids. CDR3 DNA sequence: TGCGCCAGCAGCCAGAGACAGGGGGCCGGGGAGCTGTTTTTT. It specifies CASSQRQGAGELFF.

The chain combines TRBV27 with TRBJ1-2, with TRBD1 identical over 11 bases. Germline V gene lookup returns CDR1 MNHEY and CDR2 SMNVEV (reference sequence). J gave up 4 bases and V 2 bases, and 3 bases lay outside the gene matches. The CDR3 consists of 15 residues. The CDR3 DNA sequence: TGTGCCAGCAGTTTAACGGGACAGGGGGGCTATGGCTACACCTTC. Protein: CASSLTGQGGYGYTF.